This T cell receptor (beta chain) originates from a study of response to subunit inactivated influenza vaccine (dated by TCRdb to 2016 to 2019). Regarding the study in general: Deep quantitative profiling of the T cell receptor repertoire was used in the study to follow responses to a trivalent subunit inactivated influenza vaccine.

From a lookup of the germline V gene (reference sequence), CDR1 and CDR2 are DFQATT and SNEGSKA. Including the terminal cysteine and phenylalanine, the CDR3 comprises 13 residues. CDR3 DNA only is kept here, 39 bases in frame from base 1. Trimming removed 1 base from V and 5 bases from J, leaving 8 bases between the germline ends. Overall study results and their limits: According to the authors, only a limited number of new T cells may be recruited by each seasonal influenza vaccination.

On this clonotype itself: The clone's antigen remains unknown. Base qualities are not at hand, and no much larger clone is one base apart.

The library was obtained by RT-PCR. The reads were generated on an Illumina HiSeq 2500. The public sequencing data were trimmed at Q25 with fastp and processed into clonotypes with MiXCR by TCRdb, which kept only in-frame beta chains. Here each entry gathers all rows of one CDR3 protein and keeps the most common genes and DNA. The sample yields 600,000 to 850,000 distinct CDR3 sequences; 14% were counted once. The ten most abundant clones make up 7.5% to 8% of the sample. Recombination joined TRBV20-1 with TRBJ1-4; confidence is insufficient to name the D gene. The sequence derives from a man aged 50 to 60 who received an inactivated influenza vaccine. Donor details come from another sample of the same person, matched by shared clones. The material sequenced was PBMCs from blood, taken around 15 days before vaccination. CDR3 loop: CSARAQINEKLFF. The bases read TGCAGTGCTAGAGCACAGATCAATGAAAAACTGTTTTTT.